This T cell receptor beta chain was found in a study of blood T cell repertoires in COVID-19. This CDR3 has 14 amino acids. CDR1 LGHNA and CDR2 YSLEER come from the germline V gene. The ends lost 3 bases at V and 7 bases at J; junction bases unmatched: 5. As originally analysed: Amplification from reference gene primers served as the basis for estimated nucleated cell counts. The protocol was immunoSEQ multiplex PCR, while the TCRdb copy is restricted to in-frame clones and leaves out a portion. The V and J calls and clone size come from that table; D and trimming were worked out from the DNA. Of roughly 75,000 clones listed, almost 85% are singletons.

Material for sequencing was peripheral blood. This receptor was identified in a man aged 45-60 years with COVID-19, enrolled during active disease. The chain links TRBV4-3 to TRBJ2-2, with 7 bases identical to TRBD1. The CDR3 coding sequence is TGCGCCAGCAGCCAGGACAGGCGGGTCGGGGAGCTGTTTTTT. It is translated as CASSQDRRVGELFF.